This T cell receptor beta chain was identified during a study of cytomegalovirus exposure and HLA in healthy donors. Study findings and constraints: Associated with HLA alleles at 0.05 false discovery rate in a later analysis were around 17,000 TCR beta sequences. TCR beta sequences reportedly predicted most subjects' HLA-A and HLA-B alleles accurately.

Germline V gene data show CDR1 as SGHVS and CDR2 as FQNEAQ. CDR3 length: 15 amino acids. The V end lost 0 bases, the J end lost 3 bases, and 6 bases lay between the germline ends. Remarks on this clone: Its antigen is as yet unknown.

The PCR employed 60 Vbeta primers together with 13 Jbeta primers. Repertoires were generated with immunoSEQ multiplex PCR, while TCRdb's copy carries only in-frame clones and drops some. Its table records over 100,000 clones. The TCR sequence derives from a man aged 25 to 40 in good health and CMV-seronegative. The rearrangement links TRBV7-8 to TRBJ1-6; D not certain. The sequencing input was PBMCs. The CDR3: CASSLASGYNSPLHF. DNA of the CDR3: TGTGCCAGCAGCTTAGCCTCGGGCTATAATTCACCCCTCCACTTT.